This is a list of T cell receptor beta chains from one sample in a study of OX40 agonist ivuxolimab in advanced cancers. Measured with immunoSEQ multiplex PCR; TCRdb has only the in-frame clones, and not every one. This sample has over 55,000 clones, with approximately 90% found just once. The material sequenced was CD4+ or CD8+ T cells sorted from blood, taken in a trial of the OX40 agonist ivuxolimab. The receptors shown here come from an adult with an advanced solid tumor such as melanoma, head and neck, liver or kidney cancer. CDR3s include the opening cysteine and the closing phenylalanine or tryptophan. D genes are given only for firm matches. Some rows have no size entry. The others give once, few or many, or a class for an expanded clone.

V gene	D gene	CDR3 length	clone size	J gene	CDR3 DNA	CDR3 protein
TRBV7-6	.	18	.	TRBJ2-3	TGTGCCAGCAGCTTAGCATTTGGGCCGACACGGGACCCAGATACGCAGTATTTT	CASSLAFGPTRDPDTQYF
TRBV27	.	14	.	TRBJ2-4	TGTGCCAGCAGTGGCGGGGCCGCCAAAAACATTCAGTACTTC	CASSGGAAKNIQYF
TRBV2	.	14	once	TRBJ1-2	TGTGCCAGCAGTGGGTCCTCTACCGCACGTGGCTACACCTTC	CASSGSSTARGYTF
TRBV10-3	.	14	few	TRBJ2-7	TGTGCCATCAGGTTAGGACAAAACTCCTACGAGCAGTACTTC	CAIRLGQNSYEQYF
TRBV15	.	18	.	TRBJ2-5	TGTGCCACCAGCAGAGTACGGTGGGGGAGGGGGGTAGGAGAGACCCAGTACTTC	CATSRVRWGRGVGETQYF
TRBV11-3	.	15	.	TRBJ1-1	TGTGCCAGCAGCCTGACCAGGGAGGTGAACACTGAAGCTTTCTTT	CASSLTREVNTEAFF
TRBV6-5	.	14	.	TRBJ1-1	TGTGCCAGCAGTTATGGACTGCGCAACACTGAAGCTTTCTTT	CASSYGLRNTEAFF
TRBV7-8	.	17	.	TRBJ1-4	TGTGCCAGCAGCTTAGAACCCCGGAGTACAACTAATGAAAAACTGTTTTTT	CASSLEPRSTTNEKLFF
TRBV30	TRBD1	14	.	TRBJ2-7	TGTGCCTGGAGTACCAGCGGACAGGACTACGAGCAGTACTTC	CAWSTSGQDYEQYF
TRBV2	TRBD1	15	.	TRBJ2-7	TGTGCCAGCGGGGGACAGGGGGGGATCCCCTACGAGCAGTACTTC	CASGGQGGIPYEQYF
TRBV7-6	.	12	.	TRBJ2-3	TGTGCCAGCAGCCCGAGGGCAGATACGCAGTATTTT	CASSPRADTQYF
TRBV30	.	14	.	TRBJ1-1	TGTGCCTGGAGTGTGCCAGGGATGGTACCTGAAGCTTTCTTT	CAWSVPGMVPEAFF
TRBV7-9	.	10	.	TRBJ2-5	TGTGCCAGCAGCGCTGAGACCCAGTACTTC	CASSAETQYF
TRBV19	.	13	few	TRBJ1-5	TGTGCCAGTAGTATAGATCTTGATCAGCCCCAGCATTTT	CASSIDLDQPQHF
TRBV5-1	.	13	.	TRBJ1-2	TGCGCCAGCAGCTTAGGGGGGGCTAGTGGCTACACCTTC	CASSLGGASGYTF
TRBV18	TRBD1	14	once	TRBJ2-7	TGTGCCAGCTCACCACCGGACAGGGCAGGTGAGCAGTACTTC	CASSPPDRAGEQYF
TRBV4-1	TRBD1	17	.	TRBJ1-3	TGCGCCAGCAGCCAAGGTACCGGACAGGGGGCTGGAAACACCATATATTTT	CASSQGTGQGAGNTIYF
TRBV7-9	TRBD2	18	.	TRBJ2-1	TGTGCCAGCACCCTCAGGGGGAGCGGGGGGCTCCTTAAGAATGAGCAGTTCTTC	CASTLRGSGGLLKNEQFF
TRBV5-1	.	13	.	TRBJ1-2	TGCGCCAGCAGCTTCGGCAGCCGTAGCGGCTACACCTTC	CASSFGSRSGYTF
TRBV4-1	.	15	once	TRBJ2-3	TGCGCCAGCAGCCCAGAGGACTACTCCACAGATACGCAGTATTTT	CASSPEDYSTDTQYF
TRBV7-9	TRBD1	13	.	TRBJ1-2	TGTGCCAGCAGCCCGACAGGGGGCGGAGGCTACACCTTC	CASSPTGGGGYTF
TRBV11-2	.	12	.	TRBJ2-3	TGTGCCAGCAGCTTAGGGGCTAATACGCAGTATTTT	CASSLGANTQYF
TRBV7-3	TRBD2	16	.	TRBJ2-1	TGTGCCAGCAGCTTAGGGAGCGGGGGGACCTACAATGAGCAGTTCTTC	CASSLGSGGTYNEQFF
TRBV6-5	.	16	.	TRBJ2-1	TGTGCCAGCAGTTCCGGGACCCAGAAGGGTTGGAATGAGCAGTTCTTC	CASSSGTQKGWNEQFF
TRBV6-5	.	12	.	TRBJ2-3	TGTGCCAGCAGCCACACCACAGATACGCAGTATTTT	CASSHTTDTQYF
TRBV9	TRBD2	15	.	TRBJ2-1	TGTGCCAGCAGCGATAGACTAGCCCCCTACAATGAGCAGTTCTTC	CASSDRLAPYNEQFF
TRBV11-3	.	13	.	TRBJ2-5	TGTGCCAGCAGCTTTGGGCGTCGGGAGACCCAGTACTTC	CASSFGRRETQYF
TRBV4-1	.	14	.	TRBJ2-6	TGCGCCAGCAGCGAGGCCTCTGGGGCCAACGTCCTGACTTTC	CASSEASGANVLTF
TRBV7-2	.	15	.	TRBJ2-1	TGTGCCAGCAGCCCTAGGGGCAGTCGACGCGATGAGCAGTTCTTC	CASSPRGSRRDEQFF
TRBV7-9	.	14	.	TRBJ2-1	TGTGCCAGCACCCGGACTTACTCCTACAATGAGCAGTTCTTC	CASTRTYSYNEQFF
TRBV5-1	TRBD1	17	.	TRBJ2-1	TGCGCCAGCAGCTCCCATTCCGGGACAGGGTTTATCAATGAGCAGTTCTTC	CASSSHSGTGFINEQFF
TRBV2	.	13	.	TRBJ2-5	TGTGCCAGCGCCAGACAGATTCTAGAGACCCAGTACTTC	CASARQILETQYF
TRBV6-1	.	12	.	TRBJ1-1	TGTGCCAGCACCCTCGTGGGCACTGAAGCTTTCTTT	CASTLVGTEAFF
TRBV30	TRBD1	15	.	TRBJ2-1	TGTGCCTGGAGTGTAGCCGGGACAGGGGGCAATGAGCAGTTCTTC	CAWSVAGTGGNEQFF
TRBV28	TRBD2	17	.	TRBJ2-1	TGTGCCAGCAGACCACCGGGACTAGCGGGGGTCATCAATGAGCAGTTCTTC	CASRPPGLAGVINEQFF
TRBV16	.	12	few	TRBJ1-2	TGTGCCAGCAGCCAGGGTCGGACGGGGTATACCTTC	CASSQGRTGYTF
TRBV6-1	TRBD1	14	.	TRBJ2-1	TGTGCCAGCATAGACAGGGGATCCTACAATGAGCAGTTCTTC	CASIDRGSYNEQFF
TRBV28	.	15	.	TRBJ2-5	TGTGCCAGCAGTTTATTCGGGACGGGAGAAGAGACCCAGTACTTC	CASSLFGTGEETQYF
TRBV5-1	.	15	.	TRBJ1-1	TGCGCCAGCAGCCCGGGACACCCTGGGACGACTGAAGCTTTCTTT	CASSPGHPGTTEAFF
TRBV4-2	TRBD2	16	.	TRBJ2-7	TGTGCCAGCAGCCGGTCCGGGACTAGCGGGATCTACGAGCAGTACTTC	CASSRSGTSGIYEQYF
TRBV10-3	TRBD2	15	.	TRBJ2-7	TGTGCCATCGGTCGGGGGGTAGGAAACTCCTACGAGCAGTACTTC	CAIGRGVGNSYEQYF
TRBV5-4	.	14	.	TRBJ1-2	TGTGCCAGCAGCTTGGGAAGGGGGGAATCTGGCTACACCTTC	CASSLGRGESGYTF
TRBV29-1	.	13	.	TRBJ1-1	TGCAGCGCGCTCCGGGGGGCGAACACTGAAGCTTTCTTT	CSALRGANTEAFF
TRBV30	.	13	.	TRBJ1-2	TGTGCCTGGAGTGTACGGGTTAACTATGGCTACACCTTC	CAWSVRVNYGYTF
TRBV5-4	.	15	.	TRBJ2-7	TGTGCCAGCAGCTCTGGTGGGAGGAGCTCCTACGAGCAGTACTTC	CASSSGGRSSYEQYF
TRBV5-4	.	12	few	TRBJ1-1	TGTGCCAGCAGCGACCGACAGGCTGAAGCTTTCTTT	CASSDRQAEAFF
TRBV4-1	TRBD1	21	.	TRBJ2-4	TGCGCCAGCAGCCAATGGTATGAGGGACAGGGGGCCCTTCTAGCCAAAAACATTCAGTACTTC	CASSQWYEGQGALLAKNIQYF
TRBV29-1	TRBD1	15	.	TRBJ1-2	TGCAGCGCCGCTCCGGGACAGGGTACCACGGGGGGCTACACCTTC	CSAAPGQGTTGGYTF
TRBV7-2	TRBD1	15	.	TRBJ2-7	TGTGCCAGCAGCCCAGATCGGACAGGGGCCTACGAGCAGTACTTC	CASSPDRTGAYEQYF
TRBV7-6	TRBD1	13	.	TRBJ2-7	TGTGCCAGCAGCTCAGGGGGCGGCTACGAGCAGTACTTC	CASSSGGGYEQYF
TRBV28	.	15	.	TRBJ2-3	TGTGCCAGCCAGGGGTCCTCCGCTAGCACAGATACGCAGTATTTT	CASQGSSASTDTQYF
TRBV10-3	.	15	.	TRBJ2-7	TGTGCCATCAGTGCCCGACTAGGAGGATCCTACGAGCAGTACTTC	CAISARLGGSYEQYF
TRBV7-9	TRBD1	15	.	TRBJ1-5	TGTGCCAGCAGCCTCGGGACAGGGAGCAATCAGCCCCAGCATTTT	CASSLGTGSNQPQHF
TRBV11-2	TRBD1	14	.	TRBJ2-7	TGTGCCAGCAGCTTAGACAGGGGGCCGTACGAGCAGTACTTC	CASSLDRGPYEQYF
TRBV6-5	.	14	.	TRBJ1-1	TGTGCCAGCAGTCGAATACTAAACAGGGTGCGGGCTTTCTTT	CASSRILNRVRAFF
TRBV28	.	13	.	TRBJ2-2	TGTGCCAGCGGGCCCGCGAACACCGGGGAGCTGTTTTTT	CASGPANTGELFF
TRBV27	.	13	.	TRBJ1-2	TGTGCCAGCCGTACGGGGGGGTGCTATGGCTACACCTTC	CASRTGGCYGYTF
TRBV5-1	.	13	once	TRBJ2-1	TGCGCCAGCAGCTTTGGGGGGCGGAATGAGCAGTTCTTC	CASSFGGRNEQFF
TRBV5-1	.	14	few	TRBJ2-5	TGCGCCAGTAAACCTTCAGGAGTCCAAGAGACCCAGTACTTC	CASKPSGVQETQYF